This passage covers 9 T cell receptor beta chains from one sample sequenced in a study of T cell responses to AZD1222 COVID-19 vaccine. TCRdb's table, derived via immunoSEQ multiplex PCR, lists solely in-frame clones and lacks some. The sample has around 140,000 clones; 88% are singletons. Sequenced material: peripheral blood, taken 28 days after the second dose of the MenACWY control vaccine. The receptors were gathered from an adult who received the MenACWY meningococcal vaccine as a control.

The V gene is TRBV7-2, the J gene TRBJ1-3, with unresolved D. V lost 5 bases and J 0 bases, leaving 11 bases between the germline ends. The CDR3 contains 15 residues. In germline, CDR1 is SGHTA, CDR2 FQGNSA. The CDR3 region is CASSLRLSSGNTIYF. The CDR3 nucleotides are TGTGCCAGCAGCCTCCGTCTGAGCTCTGGAAACACCATATATTTT.

The chain uses TRBV7-8 and TRBJ1-2, with D possibly being TRBD1 (6 bases). Germline V lookup: CDR1 SGHVS, CDR2 FQNEAQ. Between the trimmed V and J ends, which lost 5 bases and 1 base, there was a span of 14 bases. CDR3 length equals 15 residues. The CDR3 DNA is TGTGCCAGCAGCCAAAGGACAGAAATTAACTATGGCTACACCTTC. Translated, it gives CASSQRTEINYGYTF. Full variable domain (remainder filled in from reference TRBV7-8 and TRBJ1-2): GAGVSQSPRYKVAKRGQDVALRCDPISGHVSLFWYQQALGQGPEFLTYFQNEAQLDKSGLPSDRFFAERPEGSVSTLKIQRTQQEDSAVYLCASSQRTEINYGYTFGSGTRLTVV.

J is TRBJ1-6 and V is TRBV3-1 (or the pseudogene TRBV3-2), with 8 bases matching TRBD1. Trimming removed 1 base from V and 10 bases from J; junction bases left unmatched: 6. The germline CDR1 and CDR2 sequences are LGHDT and YNNKEL (reference sequence). The CDR3 covers 15 residues. CDR3 coding DNA: TGTGCCAGCAGCCAAGGAGGACAGGGACACTCACCCCTCCACTTT. Its translation is CASSQGGQGHSPLHF.

The V call is TRBV11-2, the J call TRBJ1-1; D possibly corresponds to TRBD1 (6 bases). V lost 2 bases and J 1 base, leaving 11 bases between the germline ends. The CDR3 is 15 amino acids. CDR1 SGHAT and CDR2 FQNNGV come from the germline V gene. The CDR3 sequence: CASSLLGGGNTEAFF. The CDR3 nucleotides read TGTGCCAGCAGCTTATTGGGGGGCGGGAACACTGAAGCTTTCTTT. Full variable domain (missing parts from reference TRBV11-2 and TRBJ1-1): EAGVAQSPRYKIIEKRQSVAFWCNPISGHATLYWYQQILGQGPKLLIQFQNNGVVDDSQLPKDRFSAERLKGVDSTLKIQPAKLEDSAVYLCASSLLGGGNTEAFFGQGTRLTVV.

The chain carries TRBV27 and TRBJ2-7; 7 bases fit TRBD1. From germline, CDR1 is MNHEY and CDR2 SMNVEV (reference sequence). This CDR3 contains 13 residues. The J segment lost 2 bases and the V segment lost 5 bases, leaving 3 bases of the junction unmatched. CDR3 DNA sequence: TGTGCCAGCAGTGCCGGACAGGCCTACGAGCAGTACTTC. Its protein product is CASSAGQAYEQYF.

This clone was recorded once. This chain connects TRBV29-1 to TRBJ2-5; 10 positions match TRBD1. The CDR3 contains 13 residues. The V gene's germline CDR1 is SQVTM and CDR2 ANQGSEA. V dropped 5 bases and J dropped 7; count of bases not matched to a gene: 7. The CDR3 DNA sequence: TGCAGCGTTCCGGGACAGGGGAGGGGGACCCAGTACTTC. This sequence encodes CSVPGQGRGTQYF.

To note about this clone: The junction does not match germline at one end; this may be a read error. The V and J genes are TRBV7-2 and TRBJ1-1, with D hard to call. CDR3 length: 13 amino acids. Germline assignment: CDR1 SGHTA and CDR2 FQGNSA. CDR3 bases: TGTGCCAGCACCTTACGCAGTGGGGCTGAAGCTTTCTTT. Translating gives CASTLRSGAEAFF. Complete variable domain (other parts from reference TRBV7-2 and TRBJ1-1): GAGVSQSPSNKVTEKGKDVELRCDPISGHTALYWYRQSLGQGLEFLIYFQGNSAPDKSGLPSDRFSAERTGGSVSTLTIQRTQQEDSAVYLCASTLRSGAEAFFGQGTRLTVV.

The chain carries TRBV3-1 (or the pseudogene TRBV3-2) and TRBJ1-1; D gene unclear. V lost 1 base to trimming and J lost 1 base, with 7 bases between them. CDR1 and CDR2 from the germline V gene are LGHDT and YNNKEL (reference sequence). The CDR3 spans 14 residues. As DNA, the CDR3 is TGTGCCAGCAGCCAAGTACATTCGAACACTGAAGCTTTCTTT. This translates into CASSQVHSNTEAFF.

This chain joins TRBV7-9 and TRBJ1-1; TRBD1 agrees at 8 bases. J gave up 1 base and V 4 bases, and 5 bases lay outside the gene matches. This CDR3 has 15 amino acids. CDR1 and CDR2 (germline): SEHNR, FQNEAQ (reference sequence). The CDR3, as DNA: TGTGCCAGCAGCTGGAGAGGACAGGGGAACACTGAAGCTTTCTTT. This translates into CASSWRGQGNTEAFF.